This entry is about one TCR beta chain. Antigen specificity is unknown. The germline CDR1 and CDR2 sequences are ENHRY and SYGVKD. This CDR3 has 11 residues. V was pared by 6 bases and J by 10 bases, with 9 bases between. The authors incorporated unique molecular identifiers into the TCR beta cDNA libraries. Hundreds of thousands of cDNA molecules were obtained from around 0.96 to 9.9 million T cells. MiXCR, run by TCRdb on the PCR reads, gives a single entry per CDR3 protein. This table has 350,000 to 450,000 distinct CDR3 sequences, 39% appearing once. The data stem from a study of post-analysis software for immune sequencing data. About the study: Relapsing-remitting, secondary progressive and progressive-relapsing multiple sclerosis were all included among the disease courses.

Study-wide results and caveats: Samples prepared in the same batch strongly co-clustered by F measure. In patients, roughly five TRBV segments were more frequent than in controls, with TRBV5-6, TRBV5-1 and TRBV20-1 among them. Multiple sclerosis was associated with a significant reduction in normalized Chao1 diversity relative to controls.

The sequenced sample consisted of blood. This chain uses TRBV10-3 with TRBJ2-2; possibly TRBD2 for D (5 bases). The source of this sequence is a girl aged 2 to 10 with multiple sclerosis. The CDR3 DNA reads TGTGCCATCAGGGACTTATTGGAGCTGTTTTTT. It yields the protein CAIRDLLELFF.